This T cell receptor (beta chain) was found in a study of a mutant IDH1 vaccine in newly diagnosed glioma. As to time point: week 11, during vaccination. Mutant IDH1 20-mer peptide, at 300 ug, made up each vaccine dose, with topical imiquimod. Donors had new IDH1-mutant astrocytomas of WHO grade 3 or 4 (ATRX-lost). The V and J ends lost 5 bases and 5 bases, in that order; junction bases with no gene match: 6. Per germline, CDR1 MNHEY and CDR2 SVGAGI. This CDR3 has 14 residues. The repertoire was sequenced with immunoSEQ multiplex PCR; TCRdb's copy has only in-frame clones and lacks some. The table lists some 130,000 clones, about 80% of them singletons, with 5.5% in the top ten. Regarding this clone: Its matching antigen is unknown.

This receptor was identified in a man aged 40-49 years with glioma. This chain joins TRBV6-5 and TRBJ1-1; 9 bases are a match to TRBD1. Sequences were derived from PBMCs, sampled from a glioma patient whose treatment included an IDH1 peptide vaccine. The CDR3 spells CASSQQGAVTEAFF. For the CDR3, the DNA is TGTGCCAGCAGTCAACAGGGGGCGGTTACTGAAGCTTTCTTT.